One and the same sample provided the 22 T cell receptor beta chains below, sequenced in a study of tumor and adjacent non-tumor tissue in lung cancer. The library came from three nested PCR rounds adapted from ARM-PCR protocols. Each CDR3 protein is one row after TCRdb ran MiXCR on the multiplex PCR reads. Found here are 70,000 to 90,000 distinct CDR3 sequences, 65% to 75% of them singletons; the top ten hold approximately 30%. This sample's RNA came from whole unsorted tissue. Distant lung tissue was collected more than 3 cm away from the tumor edge. The sample taken for sequencing was distant non-tumor lung tissue. These receptors were obtained from a woman between 45 and 60 years old with non-small cell lung cancer.

The sample holds many counts of this clonotype. CDR3 residues: CSARDGPLGAFF. The CDR3, as DNA: TGCAGTGCTAGAGATGGGCCCTTGGGAGCTTTCTTT. The rearrangement links TRBV20-1 to TRBJ1-1, with D unclear. Trimming took off 0 bases at V and 10 bases at J, with 12 bases between the two ends. Germline assignment: CDR1 DFQATT and CDR2 SNEGSKA (reference sequence). The CDR3 contains 12 residues.

The chain is built from TRBV30 and TRBJ2-3; the D gene is possibly TRBD1 (6 bases). Germline-derived CDR1 and CDR2 are GTSNPN and SVGIG (reference sequence). Trimming cost V 0 bases and J 0 bases, with 13 bases left between them. CDR3 length: 16 residues. The CDR3 sequence is CAWSVPGAPSTDTQYF. CDR3 nucleotides: TGTGCCTGGAGTGTACCAGGGGCCCCTAGCACAGATACGCAGTATTTT. The whole variable domain, filled in from reference TRBV30 and TRBJ2-3, reads SQTIHQWPATLVQPVGSPLSLECTVEGTSNPNLYWYRQAAGRGLQLLFYSVGIGQISSEVPQNLSASRPQDRQFILSSKKLLLSDSGFYLCAWSVPGAPSTDTQYFGPGTRLTVL.

The chain combines TRBV28 with TRBJ2-3; D unclear. Trimming took off 7 bases at V and 10 bases at J, with 21 bases between the two ends. CDR1 and CDR2 from the germline V gene are MDHEN and SYDVKM. The length of the CDR3 is 14 residues. The CDR3 sequence is CASTRSGFPDAQYF. The CDR3 DNA reads TGTGCCAGCACACGATCCGGGTTTCCGGATGCGCAGTATTTT.

In regard to this clonotype: A read error is possible here, since a much larger clone lies one base away. The chain combines TRBV20-1 with TRBJ2-1; unclear D gene. V lost 7 bases and J 9 bases, leaving 4 bases between the germline ends. Germline values: CDR1 DFQATT, CDR2 SNEGSKA (reference sequence). The CDR3 runs 8 residues. In DNA, the CDR3 is TGCAGTGTTATTGAGCAGTTCTTC. Protein: CSVIEQFF.

This clonotype was counted a few times. J is TRBJ2-1 and V is TRBV7-9; unclear D gene. CDR1 SEHNR and CDR2 FQNEAQ come from the germline V gene (reference sequence). The CDR3 totals 11 residues. V was pared by 7 bases and J by 7 bases, with 8 bases between. DNA for the CDR3: TGTGCCAGCACCGTGGGGAATGAGCAGTTCTTC. This encodes CASTVGNEQFF.

The chain is built from TRBV4-1 and TRBJ2-3, with D maybe TRBD2 (6 bases). This CDR3 spans 14 amino acids. The V end was cut by 11 bases, the J end by 2 bases, with 17 bases between. Looked up from germline, CDR1 is MGHRA and CDR2 is YSYEKL. For the CDR3, the DNA is TGCGCCGGCTGCGACGGGACTGCCACAGATACGCAGTATTTT. Translation gives CAGCDGTATDTQYF.

The chain recombines TRBV12-3 or TRBV12-4 with TRBJ1-5; 12 bases agree with TRBD1. CDR3 length: 15 amino acids. J gave up 7 bases and V 5 bases, and 6 bases lay outside the gene matches. In DNA form, the CDR3 reads TGTGCCAGCAGTGCCCGGGACAGGGGGCGGCAGCCCCAGCATTTT. It encodes CASSARDRGRQPQHF.

Remarks on this clonotype: Possible read error: a much larger clone is one base away. CDR3 protein: CASGQDRVTRFF. DNA for the CDR3: TGCGCCAGCGGTCAGGACAGGGTCACACGGTTCTTC. The chain links TRBV4-3 to TRBJ2-1, with 8 bases that match TRBD1. Germline V lookup: CDR1 LGHNA, CDR2 YSLEER. V trimming: 8 bases; J trimming: 15 bases; junction bases outside the gene matches: 12. The CDR3 is 12 residues long.

This clonotype was counted ten times or more. The gene calls are TRBV6-5 and TRBJ1-2; tentative D call: TRBD1 (5 bases). Germline V CDR1 and CDR2: MNHEY, SVGAGI. This CDR3 is built from 13 residues. The ends were cut back, 5 bases at V and 4 bases at J, with 11 bases in the middle. CDR3 DNA sequence: TGTGCCAGCAGTCCCCCCGGGGGCTATGGCTACACCTTC. Translation gives CASSPPGGYGYTF.

This clonotype was counted ten times or more. The chain recombines TRBV6-6 with TRBJ1-1, with D perhaps TRBD1 (5 bases). The CDR3 contains 16 residues. Germline V lookup: CDR1 MNHNY, CDR2 SVGAGI (reference sequence). V was cut by 6 bases and J by 1 base, with 18 bases left in between. The CDR3 DNA is TGTGCCAGCAGCGAAGATCGAATTCAGGGGAACACTGAAGCTTTCTTT. Its protein product is CASSEDRIQGNTEAFF.

A single count supports this clonotype. A junction end diverges from the germline sequence, so it may reflect a read error. This chain connects TRBV10-2 to TRBJ2-1; TRBD1 matches 8 bases. There are 13 residues in the CDR3. Germline V gene sequence: CDR1 WSHSY, CDR2 SAAADI. The CDR3 DNA is TGCGCCAACAGACAGGGGAGTTACAATAAGCAGTTCTTC. Translating gives CANRQGSYNKQFF.

With respect to this clonotype: A read error may be the cause here, since a much bigger clone is one base away. V is TRBV12-3 or TRBV12-4 and J is TRBJ2-3; 8 bases are a match to TRBD2. J lost 14 bases, V lost 7 bases, and 8 bases had no gene match. The CDR3 is made up of 11 amino acids. The DNA for the CDR3 is TGTGCCAGCACCTCGGGACTAGTGCTGTATTTT. It yields the protein CASTSGLVLYF.

This clonotype is medium-sized (0.01 to 0.1%) by share. The chain employs TRBV29-1 and TRBJ2-1; tentative D call: TRBD2 (6 bases). The CDR3 loop spans 10 amino acids. From germline, CDR1 is SQVTM and CDR2 ANQGSEA. Trimming shortened V by 7 bases and J by 9 bases, and 10 bases separated the two germline ends. The CDR3 sequence: CSAGGTEQFF. CDR3 bases: TGCAGCGCCGGCGGGACTGAGCAGTTCTTC.

As for this clonotype: This likely comes from a read error, as the CDR3 has no conserved phenylalanine or tryptophan at its end. In nucleotides, the CDR3 is TGTGCCAGCAGCGACTGGCTTACCTACGATCAGTACCTC. It is translated as CASSDWLTYDQYL. This sequence joins TRBV5-6 and TRBJ2-7; no definite D call. The length of the CDR3 is 13 residues. Germline-derived CDR1 and CDR2 are SGHDT and YYEEEE.

The V and J genes are TRBV6-2 or TRBV6-3 and TRBJ2-3; D might be TRBD2 (5 bases). The CDR3 covers 15 residues. Per the germline V gene, CDR1 is MNHEY and CDR2 is SVGEGT. CDR3 sequence reads: CVRSTLSADTDTQYF. DNA of the CDR3: TGTGTCAGAAGTACCCTTAGCGCGGACACAGATACGCAGTATTTT.

In the case of this clonotype: One junction end does not reproduce the germline sequence, and a read error may be involved. The chain carries TRBV20-1 and TRBJ2-7; 14 nucleotides line up with TRBD2. CDR1 and CDR2 (germline): DFQATT, SNEGSKA (reference sequence). CDR3 length equals 16 residues. As DNA, the CDR3 is TGCACTGCTAAACCCGGGACTAGCGGGGGTCCCTACGAGCGGTACTTC. As protein: CTAKPGTSGGPYERYF.

This clonotype was seen once. Just one base apart from a much larger clone, this may be a read error. The chain combines TRBV12-3 or TRBV12-4 with TRBJ1-5, with a possible D match to TRBD1 (5 bases). V shed 0 bases and J shed 0 bases, with 6 bases lying between them. This CDR3 is 15 amino acids long. In DNA, the CDR3 is TGTGCCAGCAGTTTAGCAGGGGTTAGCAATCAGCCCCAGCATTTT. It is translated as CASSLAGVSNQPQHF.

The rearrangement joins TRBV28 to TRBJ1-1, with 10 bases matching TRBD1. The V gene's germline CDR1 is MDHEN and CDR2 SYDVKM. The CDR3 is 15 amino acids. Germline trimming cut 10 bases from V and 4 bases from J; bases unmatched to any gene: 12. The CDR3 DNA reads as TGTGCCAACTGTTCCGGGACAGGGGTGCGCACTGAAGCTTTCTTT. Residues: CANCSGTGVRTEAFF.

V usage is TRBV7-3 and J usage is TRBJ2-1; D gene unclear. Per germline, CDR1 SGHTA and CDR2 FQGTGA. Trimming left V 8 bases short and J 7 bases short, with 9 bases between. The CDR3 consists of 11 residues. The CDR3 bases are TGTGCCAGCGGATTCGGAAATGAGCAGTTCTTC. Translated, it gives CASGFGNEQFF. The whole variable domain, remainder taken from reference TRBV7-3 and TRBJ2-1, is GAGVSQTPSNKVTEKGKYVELRCDPISGHTALYWYRQSLGQGPEFLIYFQGTGAADDSGLPNDRFFAVRPEGSVSTLKIQRTERGDSAVYLCASGFGNEQFFGPGTRLTVL.

With regard to this clonotype: A junction boundary mismatches the germline segment, possibly from a read error. The gene calls are TRBV6-2 or TRBV6-3 and TRBJ1-5; D remains unclear. Per the germline V gene, CDR1 is MNHEY and CDR2 is SVGEGT. CDR3 length: 13 amino acids. The CDR3 region is CASNLLVNQSQHF. The DNA of the CDR3 is TGTGCCAGCAATTTACTTGTCAATCAGTCCCAGCATTTT.

For this clonotype: The junction departs from the called germline gene at one end, perhaps through a read error. V gene TRBV11-2 combines with J gene TRBJ1-1; D is unclear. The germline V gene encodes CDR1 SGHAT and CDR2 FQNNGV. There are 14 residues in the CDR3. This chain's CDR3 is CASSLADSITEAFF. The CDR3 DNA reads TGTGCCAGTAGCTTAGCCGATAGTATCACTGAAGCTTTCTTT.

As to this clonotype: A much larger clone lies a single base off, so this may be a read error. The chain has TRBV6-1 and TRBJ2-1, with 9 bases lining up with TRBD1. After removal of 6 bases from V and 8 bases from J, the junction contained 8 bases not matched to a gene. Germline CDR1 MNHNS, CDR2 SASEGT. The CDR3 consists of 14 residues. CDR3 bases: TGTGCCAGCAGCAATGGGGACAGGGTCGATGAGCAGTTCTTC. Its protein product is CASSNGDRVDEQFF.